This T cell receptor beta chain was sequenced in a study of Ad26.COV2.S vaccination and SARS-CoV-2 variants. Turning to the study itself: Intramuscular Ad26.COV2.S at 5x10^10 or 1x10^11 viral particles.

Note on this clone: Its cognate antigen is unknown.

The study's findings and limits: In vaccinated individuals, spike-specific CD8+ and CD4+ T cell responses reportedly displayed substantial breadth.

The germline gives CDR1 MGHRA, CDR2 YSYEKL. Between the trimmed V and J ends, which lost 4 bases and 3 bases, there was a span of 12 bases. The CDR3 totals 14 residues. Clones were sequenced by immunoSEQ multiplex PCR, and TCRdb holds only the in-frame ones, with some missing. Of around 300,000 clones in the sample, 90% were seen once. Treatment given: some 20 received Ad26.COV2.S at low or high dose, single or two shots; five or six received placebo; per-sample allocation not given. Material that was analyzed had been drawn on day 63 after the first vaccine or placebo injection. The individual, an adult aged 18-55 years, was a donor in Boston. Built on an Ad26 vector, the vaccine expressed Wuhan-strain SARS-CoV-2 spike.

The sample in question was peripheral blood, obtained in a trial of Ad26.COV2.S vaccine versus placebo. The sequence derives from a person between 18 and 59 years old who received the Ad26.COV2.S COVID-19 vaccine or a placebo. The chain is built from TRBV4-1 and TRBJ2-5; possible D gene TRBD2, 5 bases. The CDR3 loop reads CASSPRLPKETQYF. The CDR3 DNA is TGCGCCAGCAGCCCCCGACTACCAAAAGAGACCCAGTACTTC.